The clone carrying this TCR beta chain was observed many times. Its antigen is as yet unknown. For TCR beta, libraries came from quantitative 5'-RACE with molecular barcodes. TCRdb processed the 5' RACE reads anew with MiXCR; each CDR3 protein has one entry. Of some 39,000 distinct CDR3 sequences listed, over 10% are singletons. This entry is derived from a study of CD8 T cells in ankylosing spondylitis. Study-wide results and limits: As for the disease-linked clones, they showed a CD8+ phenotype and occurred at relatively low frequencies in peripheral blood. As reported, disease-linked clones showed significant enrichment in matched ankylosing spondylitis synovial fluid.

CDR3 length: 15 amino acids. Trimming took 2 bases from V and 7 from J, leaving 16 bases between them. Germline values: CDR1 SEHNR, CDR2 FQNEAQ (reference sequence). The sequence came from a male donor with ankylosing spondylitis. This rearrangement joins TRBV7-9 to TRBJ2-3, with D unresolved. Sequencing input: synovial fluid, either unsorted or a sorted T cell fraction (not recorded which). The CDR3 sequence is CASSLLGPSYYTQYF. CDR3 DNA sequence: TGTGCCAGCAGCTTACTTGGACCCTCCTACTATACGCAGTATTTT. Looking up the rest from reference TRBV7-9 and TRBJ2-3 gives the full variable domain: DTGVSQNPRHKITKRGQNVTFRCDPISEHNRLYWYRQTLGQGPEFLTYFQNEAQLEKSRLLSDRFSAERPKGSFSTLEIQRTEQGDSAMYLCASSLLGPSYYTQYFGPGTRLTVL.